The 19 T cell receptor beta chains below come from one sample, sequenced in a study of T-cell reconstitution after alpha-beta-depleted transplantation in children. A TCRbeta library incorporating unique molecular identifiers was prepared. TCRdb reprocessed the PCR reads with MiXCR, giving one entry per CDR3 protein. The table records 200,000 to 250,000 distinct CDR3 sequences, 6.5% to 9% of them present only once. The sequenced sample was PBMCs, mostly from graft donor cells, obtained 180 days after TCRalphabeta/CD19-depleted stem cell transplant. The source is a male patient younger than 18 who had a stem cell transplant for acute lymphoblastic leukemia, so the T cells may come from the graft donor.

The sample holds many counts of this clonotype. The J gene is TRBJ2-3, the V gene TRBV7-9; D perhaps matches TRBD1 (6 bases). Trimming shortened V by 7 bases and J by 1 base, and 9 bases separated the two germline ends. Germline CDR1 is SEHNR and CDR2 is FQNEAQ (reference sequence). The CDR3 has 13 residues. Written as DNA, the CDR3 is TGTGCCAGCATCCGGACAGGCACAGATACGCAGTATTTT. Its protein product is CASIRTGTDTQYF.

This clonotype was seen at least ten times. This sequence joins TRBV19 and TRBJ1-1, with TRBD1 matching 7 bases. Trimming took 7 bases from V and 6 from J; bases not matched to a gene: 2. Germline V lookup: CDR1 LNHDA, CDR2 SQIVND (reference sequence). This CDR3 comprises 11 residues. CDR3 region: CASMQGAEAFF. CDR3 sequence (DNA): TGTGCCAGTATGCAGGGGGCTGAAGCTTTCTTT.

This clonotype was recorded many times. This chain connects TRBV11-2 to TRBJ2-3; 9 bases line up with TRBD2. The ends lost 7 bases at V and 4 bases at J; junction bases unmatched: 18. The V gene's germline CDR1 is SGHAT and CDR2 FQNNGV. This CDR3 has 18 residues. The CDR3 DNA reads TGTGCCAGCACCCGAGAGTCTCGCGGACTAGCGTGGGCAGATACGCAGTATTTT. It codes for CASTRESRGLAWADTQYF.

This clonotype was counted many times. The chain carries TRBV24-1 and TRBJ1-5, with 7 bases fitting TRBD1. The V gene end was trimmed by 4 bases and the J gene end by 0 bases; junction bases not matched to a gene: 2. Germline V lookup: CDR1 KGHDR, CDR2 SFDVKD. The length of the CDR3 is 15 residues. The CDR3 loop is CATSEGTVSNQPQHF. The CDR3 DNA is TGTGCCACCAGTGAGGGGACAGTTAGCAATCAGCCCCAGCATTTT.

The sample holds many counts of this clonotype. The chain recombines TRBV12-3 or TRBV12-4 with TRBJ2-2; possible D gene TRBD2, 6 bases. The CDR3 runs 16 residues. The ends were cut back, 6 bases at V and 1 base at J, with 15 bases in the middle. CDR3 region: CASRARGSENTGELFF. CDR3 DNA: TGTGCCAGCAGAGCACGGGGGTCGGAGAACACCGGGGAGCTGTTTTTT.

This clonotype was detected many times. This chain uses TRBV7-6 with TRBJ2-4; D may be TRBD1 or TRBD2 (5 bases each). Germline-derived CDR1 and CDR2 are SGHVS and FNYEAQ. Trimming took off 5 bases at V and 6 bases at J, with 17 bases between the two ends. CDR3 length equals 15 residues. The DNA for the CDR3 is TGTGCCAGCAGCCCGAATGGGGGAGCTATAAACATTCAGTACTTC. This translates into CASSPNGGAINIQYF.

This clonotype has a count of ten or more. This rearrangement joins TRBV6-5 to TRBJ1-5; D possibly corresponds to TRBD1 (6 bases). Between the trimmed V and J ends, which lost 6 bases and 6 bases, there was a span of 15 bases. The CDR3 is 14 residues long. The germline gives CDR1 MNHEY, CDR2 SVGAGI. The CDR3 DNA reads TGTGCCAGCAGCCTCAACAGGGAGGTTCAGCCCCAGCATTTT. Translation gives CASSLNREVQPQHF.

This clonotype was found many times. The rearrangement links TRBV7-3 to TRBJ2-1; 10 positions agree with TRBD2. This CDR3 is 13 amino acids long. CDR1 SGHTA and CDR2 FQGTGA come from the germline V gene. With V trimmed by 2 bases and J by 10 bases, 2 bases remained unmatched. The CDR3 protein is CASSLLAGVEQFF. Here the CDR3 DNA reads TGTGCCAGCAGCTTACTAGCGGGGGTGGAGCAGTTCTTC.

This clonotype was seen a handful of times. V is TRBV20-1 and J is TRBJ1-2, with TRBD1 identical over 7 bases. This CDR3 comprises 15 residues. The J segment lost 8 bases and the V segment lost 0 bases, leaving 12 bases of the junction unmatched. Germline CDR1 and CDR2: DFQATT and SNEGSKA (reference sequence). This CDR3 is CSARDAVQGEGGYTF. CDR3 sequence (DNA): TGCAGTGCTAGAGATGCGGTCCAGGGGGAAGGGGGCTACACCTTC.

At least ten counts were recorded for this clonotype. The V gene is TRBV6-1, the J gene TRBJ2-1; D remains ambiguous. Trimming took 1 base from V and 4 from J, leaving 8 bases between them. The length of the CDR3 is 14 residues. Germline V gene data show CDR1 as MNHNS and CDR2 as SASEGT. CDR3 DNA sequence: TGTGCCAGCAGTGAAGGACCTGGTTACAATGAGCAGTTCTTC. This sequence encodes CASSEGPGYNEQFF.

On this clonotype: A much larger clone differs by one base, so this may be a read error. V is TRBV11-2 and J is TRBJ2-4; TRBD1 or TRBD2 may be the D gene (5 bases each). V was trimmed by 2 bases and J by 7 bases, leaving 12 bases between them. The germline V gene encodes CDR1 SGHAT and CDR2 FQNNGV. This CDR3 comprises 14 residues. CDR3 protein: CASSLFRDLNIQYF. The CDR3, as DNA: TGTGCCAGCAGCTTATTCCGGGACCTTAACATTCAGTACTTC.

This clonotype was counted many times. The J gene is TRBJ2-6, the V gene TRBV9, with 9 bases fitting TRBD1. Germline CDR1 and CDR2: SGDLS and YYNGEE. The V gene end was trimmed by 3 bases and the J gene end by 3 bases; junction bases not matched to a gene: 7. CDR3 size: 17 residues. The CDR3 is CASSAWDREYGANVLTF. CDR3 nucleotide sequence: TGTGCCAGCAGCGCGTGGGACAGGGAATATGGGGCCAACGTCCTGACTTTC.

This clonotype was seen many times. In DNA form, the CDR3 reads TGTGCCAGCAGCCTCGGTGGGGGTGGACCCTATGGCTACACCTTC. Translated, it gives CASSLGGGGPYGYTF. The V call is TRBV12-3 or TRBV12-4, the J call TRBJ1-2; possibly TRBD1 for D (5 bases). CDR3 length equals 15 residues. Trimming left V 6 bases short and J 4 bases short, with 18 bases between.

Concerning this clonotype itself: A read error may explain this, as a much larger clone is one base away. The genes are TRBV7-3 and TRBJ1-1, with D possibly TRBD1 on 6 matching bases. Germline V gives CDR1 SGHTA, CDR2 FQGTGA. This CDR3 is 14 amino acids long. CDR3 coding DNA: TGTGCCAGCAGCTTTGGCAGGCGGGACACTGTAGCTTTCTTT. Encoded protein: CASSFGRRDTVAFF.

This clonotype was seen many times. This rearrangement joins TRBV7-2 to TRBJ1-5, with TRBD1 matching over 9 bases. Per the germline V gene, CDR1 is SGHTA and CDR2 is FQGNSA. This CDR3 comprises 15 residues. V shed 5 bases and J 4 bases; nucleotides not matched to a gene: 6. CDR3 loop: CASSLDRGLNQPQHF. Here the CDR3 DNA reads TGTGCCAGCAGCCTGGACAGGGGCCTTAATCAGCCCCAGCATTTT.

This clonotype was counted many times. J is TRBJ1-1 and V is TRBV18; a weak D match, TRBD1 (6 bases). Germline loops: CDR1 KGHSH, CDR2 LQKENI. Between the trimmed V and J ends, which lost 4 bases and 6 bases, there was a span of 9 bases. The CDR3 loop spans 12 amino acids. The CDR3, as DNA: TGTGCCAGCTCACTCCAGGGGTCTGAAGCTTTCTTT. This encodes CASSLQGSEAFF.

This clonotype was observed a few times. The V gene is TRBV28, the J gene TRBJ2-5, with D possibly being TRBD2 (6 bases). The V gene lost 0 bases and the J gene lost 4 bases, with 9 bases spanning the gap. The CDR3 loop spans 14 amino acids. From germline, CDR1 is MDHEN and CDR2 SYDVKM. CDR3 sequence: CASSLWISGETQYF. The CDR3 nucleotides are TGTGCCAGCAGTTTATGGATTAGCGGAGAGACCCAGTACTTC.

This clonotype appeared many times. This chain connects TRBV7-8 to TRBJ2-5; 7 bases fit TRBD1. V gave up 2 bases and J gave up 1 base; unmatched junction bases: 1. The CDR3 contains 14 residues. The germline V gene has CDR1 SGHVS and CDR2 FQNEAQ. This chain's CDR3 is CASSLKGAQETQYF. The CDR3 DNA reads TGTGCCAGCAGCTTAAAGGGGGCCCAAGAGACCCAGTACTTC.

The sample holds many counts of this clonotype. V gene TRBV19 combines with J gene TRBJ1-1; D remains ambiguous. Germline CDR1 and CDR2: LNHDA and SQIVND (reference sequence). There are 14 residues in the CDR3. V dropped 2 bases and J dropped 1 base, with 8 bases sitting between them. The CDR3 DNA is TGTGCCAGTAGTATAAGTCCGGGGAACACTGAAGCTTTCTTT. This encodes CASSISPGNTEAFF.